Listed below are T cell receptor beta chains from one sample, sequenced in a study of T-cell memory formation after mild COVID-19. Using its own MiXCR run on the 5' RACE reads, TCRdb lists one record per CDR3 protein. The sample includes around 110,000 distinct CDR3 sequences, more than 15% of them seen just once. The sequenced sample consisted of PBMCs or a T cell subset sorted from them (not recorded which). These receptors originate from an adult woman who had mild COVID-19 (a few samples of this study predate the infection). Cell type and time point are not known. Both conserved end residues are part of each CDR3. A D gene is named only where the DNA matches it firmly. Not all rows give a size; the values are once, few, many and, for expanded clones, a class.

CAISETRGNTEAFF TGTGCCATCAGTGAGACCAGGGGGAACACTGAAGCTTTCTTT . TRBJ1-1 few TRBV10-3
CASSSTSGRAGNEQFF TGCGCCAGCAGCTCCACTAGCGGGAGGGCCGGGAATGAGCAGTTCTTC TRBD2 TRBJ2-1 . TRBV4-1
CASSQGTGRGETQYF TGCGCCAGCAGCCAAGGGACCGGGAGAGGAGAGACCCAGTACTTC . TRBJ2-5 . TRBV4-3
CASSEALRDSQETQYF TGTGCCAGCAGTGAAGCGCTTAGGGACTCACAAGAGACCCAGTACTTC . TRBJ2-5 few TRBV2
CASSPPAPGETQYF TGTGCCAGCAGCCCTCCGGCGCCGGGAGAGACCCAGTACTTC . TRBJ2-5 few TRBV4-2
CASSLAEDRMTPEQYF TGTGCCAGCAGCTTAGCGGAGGACAGAATGACCCCCGAGCAGTACTTC . TRBJ2-7 few TRBV7-6
CATGGYGYTF TGTGCGACAGGGGGCTATGGCTACACCTTC TRBD1 TRBJ1-2 . TRBV12-3/TRBV12-4
CASSISDPRYGYTF TGTGCCAGCAGCATCTCGGACCCGCGCTATGGCTACACCTTC . TRBJ1-2 . TRBV7-9
CASSLLGLAGGPSGEQYF TGTGCCAGCAGCTTGCTGGGACTAGCGGGAGGGCCATCTGGCGAGCAGTACTTC TRBD2 TRBJ2-7 few TRBV28
CASSADGNYGYTF TGTGCCAGCAGCGCCGACGGTAACTATGGCTACACCTTC . TRBJ1-2 few TRBV9
CSARDLETPNEQYF TGCAGTGCTAGAGATTTAGAGACCCCCAACGAGCAGTACTTC . TRBJ2-7 . TRBV20-1
CASSTRVGLFF TGTGCCAGCAGTACCAGGGTAGGGCTGTTTTTT . TRBJ2-2 . TRBV6-6
CSAVLAGGSQETQYF TGCAGTGCGGTGCTAGCGGGGGGCTCCCAAGAGACCCAGTACTTC TRBD2 TRBJ2-5 once TRBV20-1
CSARNYGTETGANVLTF TGCAGTGCTAGAAATTACGGCACTGAAACTGGGGCCAACGTCCTGACTTTC . TRBJ2-6 . TRBV20-1
CASRKTGEGTEAFF TGTGCCAGCAGAAAAACAGGGGAGGGGACTGAAGCTTTCTTT TRBD1 TRBJ1-1 . TRBV25-1
CSVEGPTETNYGYTF TGCAGCGTTGAGGGGCCGACAGAAACTAACTATGGCTACACCTTC . TRBJ1-2 . TRBV29-1
CASSFTSNEQFF TGTGCCAGCAGTTTTACGTCCAATGAGCAGTTCTTC . TRBJ2-1 few TRBV12-3/TRBV12-4
CASSQDRSPYEQYF TGCGCCAGCAGCCAGGACAGGAGTCCCTACGAGCAGTACTTC TRBD1 TRBJ2-7 few TRBV4-1
CASSLGGANTGELFF TGTGCCAGCAGTCTAGGGGGGGCGAACACCGGGGAGCTGTTTTTT . TRBJ2-2 few TRBV4-2
CASSLRGQGINEQYF TGTGCCAGCAGCTTACGAGGACAGGGGATCAACGAGCAGTACTTC TRBD1 TRBJ2-7 few TRBV7-6
CSVELAGEGTYEQYF TGCAGCGTTGAGCTAGCGGGAGAGGGAACCTACGAGCAGTACTTC TRBD2 TRBJ2-7 few TRBV29-1
CAISEPRMTGYSSYEQYF TGTGCCATCAGTGAGCCTCGAATGACGGGCTACAGCTCCTACGAGCAGTACTTC . TRBJ2-7 few TRBV10-3
CSVEDLMAEETQYF TGCAGCGTTGAAGATCTGATGGCAGAAGAGACCCAGTACTTC . TRBJ2-5 . TRBV29-1
CATSRDGTAERYTF TGTGCCACCAGCAGAGACGGGACAGCGGAACGCTACACCTTC TRBD1 TRBJ1-2 few TRBV15
CSQPEAFF TGCAGCCAACCAGAAGCTTTCTTT . TRBJ1-1 . TRBV20-1
CAISDRDSQYYGYTF TGTGCCATCAGTGATAGGGACAGCCAATACTATGGCTACACCTTC TRBD1 TRBJ1-2 many TRBV10-3
CSVGAWDPYEQYF TGCAGCGTTGGAGCTTGGGACCCCTACGAGCAGTACTTC . TRBJ2-7 . TRBV29-1
CASSQEIPGELFF TGTGCCAGCAGCCAAGAAATCCCCGGGGAGCTGTTTTTT . TRBJ2-2 . TRBV14
CASSPGYSYEQYF TGTGCCAGCTCGCCGGGTTACTCCTACGAGCAGTACTTC . TRBJ2-7 once TRBV13
CASSLEGQTYNEQFF TGCGCCAGCAGCTTGGAGGGACAGACCTACAATGAGCAGTTCTTC TRBD1 TRBJ2-1 . TRBV5-1
CASSFRLAGMGYNEQFF TGCGCCAGCAGCTTTAGACTAGCGGGGATGGGGTACAATGAGCAGTTCTTC TRBD2 TRBJ2-1 few TRBV5-1
CSVWTGSNQPQHF TGCAGCGTATGGACAGGGAGCAATCAGCCCCAGCATTTT TRBD1 TRBJ1-5 . TRBV29-1
CASSSPRVSSGANVLTF TGTGCCAGCAGTTCTCCTCGAGTCAGCTCTGGGGCCAACGTCCTGACTTTC . TRBJ2-6 . TRBV27
CASSSPSERGAYGYTF TGTGCCAGCAGTTCCCCCTCAGAGCGGGGGGCTTATGGCTACACCTTC . TRBJ1-2 . TRBV6-2/TRBV6-3
CASSDQGAGGHGYTF TGTGCCAGCAGCGACCAAGGGGCAGGGGGCCATGGCTACACCTTC TRBD1 TRBJ1-2 . TRBV7-9
CASSDGDCHEQYF TGTGCCAGCAGTGACGGGGATTGCCACGAGCAGTACTTC . TRBJ2-7 few TRBV6-4